What follows are 31 T cell receptor beta chains derived from one specimen sequenced in a study of blood T cell repertoires in COVID-19. Measured with immunoSEQ multiplex PCR; TCRdb has only the in-frame clones, and not every one. The table has over 100,000 clones, just under 80% seen once. The sequenced material came from peripheral blood. Receptor source: a man between 60 and 75 years old with active or convalescent COVID-19.

This clone was counted a few times. The chain couples TRBV5-1 to TRBJ2-7; 9 bases map to TRBD2. V lost 5 bases and J lost 7; bases outside the gene matches: 13. Germline lookup yields CDR1 SGHRS and CDR2 YFSETQ. The CDR3 is made up of 15 amino acids. CDR3 DNA: TGCGCCAGCAGTGGGAGCGGGGGGACGGCGGGAGAGCAGTACTTC. This sequence encodes CASSGSGGTAGEQYF.

The V call is TRBV28, the J call TRBJ1-5, with D unclear. The CDR3 runs to 16 residues. V was cut by 5 bases and J by 3 bases, with 17 bases left in between. CDR1 is MDHEN, CDR2 SYDVKM, per germline. CDR3 sequence: CASSARRGDLNQPQHF. The CDR3, as DNA: TGTGCCAGCAGTGCGAGACGGGGTGATCTCAATCAGCCCCAGCATTTT.

A few counts support this clone. This chain uses TRBV12-5 with TRBJ2-3; D call uncertain. This CDR3 has 13 residues. V was pared by 5 bases and J by 1 base, with 7 bases between. Germline CDR1 reads LGHNT; CDR2 reads FRNRAP. The CDR3 nucleotides are TGTGCTAGTGGTCTGTCCGGCACAGATACGCAGTATTTT. Translation: CASGLSGTDTQYF.

The CDR3 reads CSANKLAGGGDTQYF. The CDR3 bases are TGCAGCGCTAATAAACTAGCGGGGGGAGGAGATACGCAGTATTTT. The chain couples TRBV29-1 to TRBJ2-3; 12 positions agree with TRBD2. The CDR3 sequence is 15 residues long. CDR1 SQVTM and CDR2 ANQGSEA come from the germline V gene. The trim removed 7 bases at V and 5 bases at J, leaving 10 bases unmatched.

The rearrangement joins TRBV29-1 to TRBJ1-2; D ambiguous. Trimming shortened V by 2 bases and J by 4 bases, and 8 bases separated the two germline ends. The CDR3 extends over 12 amino acids. Germline V CDR1 and CDR2: SQVTM, ANQGSEA. Here the CDR3 DNA reads TGCAGCGTTGAAACCGCCAGCTATGGCTACACCTTC. Protein sequence: CSVETASYGYTF.

The chain couples TRBV7-8 to TRBJ1-2; TRBD1 might be the D (6 bases). The V end was cut by 5 bases, the J end by 5 bases, with 12 bases between. Germline V lookup: CDR1 SGHVS, CDR2 FQNEAQ. CDR3 length: 13 amino acids. DNA of the CDR3: TGTGCCAGCAGCCGGGGGGCCATATATGGCTACACCTTC. Protein: CASSRGAIYGYTF. The full variable domain, with the rest looked up from reference TRBV7-8 and TRBJ1-2, is GAGVSQSPRYKVAKRGQDVALRCDPISGHVSLFWYQQALGQGPEFLTYFQNEAQLDKSGLPSDRFFAERPEGSVSTLKIQRTQQEDSAVYLCASSRGAIYGYTFGSGTRLTVV.

This clone was detected a few times. The chain uses TRBV3-1 (or the pseudogene TRBV3-2) and TRBJ2-2, with D possibly matching TRBD1 (6 bases). V gave up 3 bases and J gave up 7 bases, with 9 bases separating them. Germline lookup yields CDR1 LGHDT and CDR2 YNNKEL (reference sequence). CDR3 length: 13 amino acids. CDR3 in DNA: TGTGCCAGCAGCCACCAGGGGTACGGGGAGCTGTTTTTT. Protein: CASSHQGYGELFF.

The rearrangement links TRBV5-4 to TRBJ2-6; 7 nucleotides match TRBD1. The CDR3 covers 17 residues. J was trimmed by 4 bases and V by 0 bases; bases with no gene match: 7. CDR1 is SGHNT, CDR2 YYREEE, per germline (reference sequence). The CDR3 bases are TGTGCCAGCAGCTTGGTCGGTAGGGGGCTCGGGGCCAACGTCCTGACTTTC. This sequence encodes CASSLVGRGLGANVLTF.

This chain links TRBV25-1 with TRBJ1-1, with 8 nucleotides matching TRBD1. With V trimmed by 4 bases and J by 0 bases, 4 bases remained unmatched. CDR1 and CDR2 (germline): MGHDK, SYGVNS. The CDR3 length is 15 residues. In DNA form, the CDR3 reads TGTGCCAGCAGTGCTCCGACAGGGGTGAACACTGAAGCTTTCTTT. Translated, it gives CASSAPTGVNTEAFF.

This chain links TRBV24-1 with TRBJ2-1; 7 bases map to TRBD2. The V gene's germline CDR1 is KGHDR and CDR2 SFDVKD. After removal of 5 bases from V and 8 bases from J, the junction contained 14 bases not matched to a gene. The CDR3 runs 16 residues. CDR3 sequence reads: CATSALRGQGGDEQFF. CDR3 DNA sequence: TGTGCCACCAGTGCCCTTAGGGGCCAGGGAGGGGATGAGCAGTTCTTC.

The rearrangement uses TRBV9 and TRBJ2-5; 7 nucleotides line up with TRBD1. There are 16 residues in the CDR3. With 0 bases clipped from V and 2 bases from J, the junction kept 7 bases outside the gene matches. Germline CDR1 is SGDLS and CDR2 is YYNGEE. The CDR3 here is CASSVGAGGIQETQYF. The CDR3 DNA sequence: TGTGCCAGCAGCGTAGGGGCAGGGGGTATTCAAGAGACCCAGTACTTC.

The chain combines TRBV21-1 with TRBJ1-2; TRBD1, the table's D call, lacks a check against the DNA. TRBV21-1 is classified as a pseudogene. The CDR3 extends over 19 amino acids. The CDR3 here is CASSNSWRDRPHSNYGYTF. In DNA form, the CDR3 reads TGTGCCAGCAGCAATTCCTGGCGGGACAGGCCACACTCTAACTATGGCTACACCTTC.

The table lists this clone with a few counts. The chain couples TRBV5-1 to TRBJ1-1; 11 nucleotides match TRBD1. The CDR3 runs to 17 residues. Germline loops: CDR1 SGHRS, CDR2 YFSETQ. V trimming: 2 bases; J trimming: 1 base; junction bases outside the gene matches: 7. The CDR3 DNA reads TGCGCCAGCAGCTTCTCCGGGACAGGGGGAGGGAACACTGAAGCTTTCTTT. Translating it yields CASSFSGTGGGNTEAFF.

The J gene is TRBJ2-3, the V gene TRBV12-5; 9 bases align to TRBD1. The CDR3 is 15 amino acids. From germline, CDR1 is LGHNT and CDR2 FRNRAP. V lost 5 bases, J lost 5 bases, and 8 bases stayed unmatched. For the CDR3, the DNA is TGTGCTAGTGGTCCCACAGGGGGCAAGGGAGATACGCAGTATTTT. Its protein is CASGPTGGKGDTQYF.

V gene TRBV2 combines with J gene TRBJ2-7; D possibly corresponds to TRBD2 (6 bases). Germline CDR1 and CDR2: SNHLY and FYNNEI. The CDR3 length is 14 residues. The V gene lost 7 bases and the J gene lost 2 bases, with 15 bases spanning the gap. This CDR3 is CASNLGGLAYEQYF. In DNA, the CDR3 is TGTGCCAGCAACCTTGGAGGGTTAGCCTACGAGCAGTACTTC.

This chain uses TRBV4-3 with TRBJ2-7, with unresolved D. The ends were cut back, 0 bases at V and 2 bases at J, with 11 bases in the middle. Germline V gene lookup returns CDR1 LGHNA and CDR2 YSLEER. The CDR3 is 15 residues long. The CDR3 is CASSQDSPGTYEQYF. In DNA form, the CDR3 reads TGCGCCAGCAGCCAAGATTCTCCAGGAACCTACGAGCAGTACTTC.

This clone was counted between two and nine times. V is TRBV2 and J is TRBJ2-7; TRBD2 matches at 7 bases. V shed 6 bases and J 5 bases; nucleotides not matched to a gene: 7. The germline CDR1 and CDR2 sequences are SNHLY and FYNNEI. The CDR3 extends over 13 amino acids. CDR3 sequence: CASRFGRDHEQYF. For the CDR3, the DNA is TGTGCCAGCAGGTTTGGGAGGGACCACGAGCAGTACTTC.

The table lists this clone with a count of one. The chain uses TRBV7-2 and TRBJ1-2; possibly TRBD1 for D (5 bases). CDR3 length: 13 residues. From germline, CDR1 is SGHTA and CDR2 FQGNSA. V lost 4 bases, J lost 7 bases, and 13 bases lay in between. CDR3 amino acids: CASSSRATGGYTF. The CDR3 DNA sequence: TGTGCCAGCAGCTCCAGGGCTACAGGTGGCTACACCTTC.

This chain links TRBV27 with TRBJ2-1; 14 bases line up with TRBD2. The CDR3 consists of 16 residues. V was pared by 3 bases and J by 11 bases, with 9 bases of the junction left unmatched. Germline lookup yields CDR1 MNHEY and CDR2 SMNVEV (reference sequence). Written as DNA, the CDR3 is TGTGCCAGCAGTTTCCGTGCCGGGACTAGCGGGGGCCAGCAGTTCTTC. This sequence encodes CASSFRAGTSGGQQFF.

The chain couples TRBV15 to TRBJ2-3, with 7 bases that match TRBD1. CDR1 and CDR2 (germline): LNHNV, YYDKDF (reference sequence). V shed 5 bases and J 2 bases; nucleotides not matched to a gene: 4. The CDR3 sequence is 14 residues long. The DNA for the CDR3 is TGTGCCACCAGCCCGGACAGGTCCACAGATACGCAGTATTTT. Amino acid sequence: CATSPDRSTDTQYF.

CDR3 sequence: CAIRGAKVSNQPQHF. CDR3 DNA: TGTGCCATCCGGGGGGCAAAGGTGAGCAATCAGCCCCAGCATTTT. V gene TRBV28 combines with J gene TRBJ1-5, with TRBD1 as a possible D gene (6 bases). This CDR3 has 15 residues. V was trimmed by 10 bases and J by 1 base, leaving 17 bases between them. Germline CDR1 reads MDHEN; CDR2 reads SYDVKM.

This chain uses TRBV30 with TRBJ1-6; D not certain. The germline gives CDR1 GTSNPN, CDR2 SVGIG (reference sequence). The length of the CDR3 is 15 residues. V lost 3 bases, J lost 0 bases, and 9 bases lay in between. CDR3 sequence: CAWRSPSSYNSPLHF. CDR3 in DNA: TGTGCCTGGAGATCCCCGAGCTCCTATAATTCACCCCTCCACTTT.

This chain links TRBV15 with TRBJ2-1; 7 nucleotides align to TRBD2. Germline V gene data show CDR1 as LNHNV and CDR2 as YYDKDF (reference sequence). This CDR3 spans 16 amino acids. The junction had 9 bases not matched to a gene; V was cut back by 3 bases and J by 4 bases. Here the CDR3 DNA reads TGTGCCACCAGCAGTTACGGGACTACTTCTTACAATGAGCAGTTCTTC. It yields the protein CATSSYGTTSYNEQFF.

This clone was recorded only once. The chain is built from TRBV10-3 and TRBJ2-1; 9 nucleotides match TRBD2. After removal of 11 bases from V and 7 bases from J, the junction contained 15 bases not matched to a gene. Per the germline V gene, CDR1 is ENHRY and CDR2 is SYGVKD. The CDR3 is made up of 15 amino acids. CDR3 DNA: TGTGCCTCCCGTTTAGCGGGAGAGGATGGGAATGAGCAGTTCTTC. Its protein product is CASRLAGEDGNEQFF.

The CDR3 is CAWSVLTRSNTEAFF. Here the CDR3 DNA reads TGTGCCTGGAGTGTACTAACACGATCGAACACTGAAGCTTTCTTT. This rearrangement joins TRBV30 to TRBJ1-1, with D uncertain. In germline, CDR1 is GTSNPN, CDR2 SVGIG (reference sequence). V was cut by 0 bases and J by 1 base, with 12 bases left in between. The CDR3 totals 15 residues.

This clone was detected many times. This chain joins TRBV7-3 and TRBJ2-1, with D possibly being TRBD2 (5 bases). Germline V gene lookup returns CDR1 SGHTA and CDR2 FQGTGA. The ends were cut back, 4 bases at V and 2 bases at J, with 15 bases in the middle. There are 16 residues in the CDR3. The CDR3 nucleotides are TGTGCCAGCAGCTCCGAAACTAGGGTACCCTACAATGAGCAGTTCTTC. Its translation is CASSSETRVPYNEQFF. Supplemented by reference TRBV7-3 and TRBJ2-1, the full variable domain reads GAGVSQTPSNKVTEKGKYVELRCDPISGHTALYWYRQSLGQGPEFLIYFQGTGAADDSGLPNDRFFAVRPEGSVSTLKIQRTERGDSAVYLCASSSETRVPYNEQFFGPGTRLTVL.

This chain uses TRBV18 with TRBJ2-1; D is unclear. This CDR3 is 16 amino acids long. Germline V gene sequence: CDR1 KGHSH, CDR2 LQKENI. Trimming removed 4 bases from V and 0 bases from J, with 13 bases in between. The CDR3 nucleotides read TGTGCCAGCTCACAACTGAGCCGAAGCTCCTACAATGAGCAGTTCTTC. Protein sequence: CASSQLSRSSYNEQFF.

The CDR3 DNA follows: TGTGCCAGCAGTTACGAACGGGAGACAGATACGCAGTATTTT. This gives the protein CASSYERETDTQYF. The chain recombines TRBV6-5 with TRBJ2-3, with D possibly TRBD2 on 6 matching bases. This CDR3 has 14 residues. V lost 2 bases, J lost 3 bases, and 9 bases lay in between. Germline CDR1 and CDR2: MNHEY and SVGAGI.

This clone showed up just once. The CDR3 region has the DNA TGTGCCAGCACCCCGGCCCTGACTAGCGGGGTCTACAATGAGCAGTTCTTC. It is translated as CASTPALTSGVYNEQFF. The chain combines TRBV5-4 with TRBJ2-1, with 11 positions matching TRBD2. This CDR3 region has 17 residues. Trimming at V came to 6 bases and at J to 3 bases, leaving 11 bases not matched to a gene. CDR1 is SGHNT, CDR2 YYREEE, per germline (reference sequence).

The chain has TRBV28 and TRBJ2-5, with 10 bases aligning to TRBD2. From germline, CDR1 is MDHEN and CDR2 SYDVKM. V shed 0 bases, J shed 4 bases, and the junction held 8 bases outside the gene matches. This CDR3 comprises 17 residues. DNA for the CDR3: TGTGCCAGCAGTTTATGGGGACAGCGGGAGGGCGGAGAGACCCAGTACTTC. It translates to CASSLWGQREGGETQYF.

This chain joins TRBV4-2 and TRBJ2-3, with 7 bases that match TRBD1. CDR1 is LGHNA and CDR2 is YNFKEQ in the germline V gene. The CDR3 totals 17 residues. The trim removed 0 bases at V and 6 bases at J, leaving 12 bases unmatched. CDR3 protein: CASSQEGGGHLEDTQYF. In nucleotides, the CDR3 is TGTGCCAGCAGCCAAGAAGGGGGCGGGCACCTTGAGGATACGCAGTATTTT.